These T cell receptor beta chains were read from a single sample in a study of blood T cell repertoires in COVID-19. The repertoire was sequenced with immunoSEQ multiplex PCR; TCRdb's copy has only in-frame clones and lacks some. Here the sample spans fewer than 350,000 clones, 80% to 90% being singletons. Sequenced material: PBMCs or T cells enriched from blood (not recorded which). The receptor source for this set is a woman in her 40s with acute COVID-19. The CDR3 runs from the conserved cysteine through the conserved F or W. D genes are given only for firm matches. Only part of the rows carry a size: once, few, many, or a class if the clone is expanded.

CDR3 protein,CDR3 DNA,V gene,clone size,CDR3 length,J gene,D gene
CASSLAGGGQETQYF,TGTGCCAGCAGTCTAGCGGGGGGGGGTCAGGAGACCCAGTACTTC,TRBV28,once,15,TRBJ2-5,TRBD2
CASTGFRLSNQPQHF,TGTGCCAGCACTGGATTCAGGCTTAGCAATCAGCCCCAGCATTTT,TRBV6-5,NA,15,TRBJ1-5,NA
CASSLSNGYGYTF,TGTGCCAGCAGCTTGAGTAATGGCTATGGCTACACCTTC,TRBV7-3,NA,13,TRBJ1-2,NA
CASSSSGGGPADTQYF,TGTGCCAGCAGTTCCTCCGGAGGTGGGCCCGCAGATACGCAGTATTTT,TRBV28,once,16,TRBJ2-3,NA
CASSLRGAAGANVLTF,TGCGCCAGCAGCTTGCGGGGGGCGGCCGGGGCCAACGTCCTGACTTTC,TRBV5-1,NA,16,TRBJ2-6,NA
CASSGPSSGDSDTQYF,TGTGCCAGCAGTGGACCTTCTAGCGGGGACTCAGATACGCAGTATTTT,TRBV6-1,NA,16,TRBJ2-3,TRBD2
CASSRRATEAFF,TGTGCCAGCAGCCGCAGGGCCACTGAAGCTTTCTTT,TRBV3-1/TRBV3-2,NA,12,TRBJ1-1,NA
CASSWGQGPLQPQHF,TGTGCCAGCAGTTGGGGACAGGGGCCGCTTCAGCCCCAGCATTTT,TRBV6-2/TRBV6-3,NA,15,TRBJ1-5,TRBD1
CASGGGTNNEQFF,TGTGCCAGCGGCGGGGGAACAAACAATGAGCAGTTCTTC,TRBV11-2,NA,13,TRBJ2-1,TRBD2
CASRGLRGQPQHF,TGTGCCAGTAGAGGACTCAGGGGTCAGCCCCAGCATTTT,TRBV19,NA,13,TRBJ1-5,NA
CASKVFSGSYEQYF,TGCGCCAGCAAGGTGTTTAGCGGGAGCTACGAGCAGTACTTC,TRBV5-1,NA,14,TRBJ2-7,TRBD2
CASSFRGGSMSDEQYF,TGTGCCAGCAGTTTTCGCGGGGGCTCAATGAGCGACGAGCAGTACTTC,TRBV27,NA,16,TRBJ2-7,NA
CASSPQRANYGYTF,TGTGCCAGCTCACCGCAAAGAGCTAACTATGGCTACACCTTC,TRBV18,NA,14,TRBJ1-2,NA
CASSIQGRNTEAFF,TGTGCCAGTTCAATACAGGGAAGGAACACTGAAGCTTTCTTT,TRBV19,NA,14,TRBJ1-1,NA
CASSHGQHSNQPQHF,TGTGCCAGCAGCCATGGACAGCATAGCAATCAGCCCCAGCATTTT,TRBV27,NA,15,TRBJ1-5,NA
CASRPGTEGNTIYF,TGTGCCAGCAGACCCGGGACAGAGGGAAACACCATATATTTT,TRBV6-5,NA,14,TRBJ1-3,TRBD1
CASRPYQGYEQYF,TGTGCCAGCAGACCCTACCAGGGTTACGAGCAGTACTTC,TRBV6-5,NA,13,TRBJ2-7,NA
CASSLGGTGGDTQYF,TGTGCCAGCAGCTTAGGAGGGACAGGGGGCGATACGCAGTATTTT,TRBV7-7,NA,15,TRBJ2-3,TRBD1
CASSLIRSAGPNTEAFF,TGTGCCAGCAGCTTAATCAGGTCAGCAGGGCCCAACACTGAAGCTTTCTTT,TRBV7-8,few,17,TRBJ1-1,NA
CASSLWQGKAGELFF,TGTGCCAGCAGCTTGTGGCAGGGAAAGGCCGGGGAGCTGTTTTTT,TRBV5-5,NA,15,TRBJ2-2,NA
CATSRDSGNRGNTEAFF,TGTGCCACCAGCAGAGATTCGGGGAACAGGGGGAACACTGAAGCTTTCTTT,TRBV15,few,17,TRBJ1-1,TRBD1
CASSESESTDTQYF,TGTGCCAGCAGTGAAAGCGAAAGCACAGATACGCAGTATTTT,TRBV2,NA,14,TRBJ2-3,NA
CASSARGTSINSPLHF,TGTGCCAGCAGTGCTAGAGGGACATCGATTAATTCACCCCTCCACTTT,TRBV6-1,NA,16,TRBJ1-6,NA
CASSRQGTNTEAFF,TGTGCCAGCAGTCGACAGGGGACAAACACTGAAGCTTTCTTT,TRBV28,NA,14,TRBJ1-1,TRBD1
CASSPGTTPGELFF,TGTGCCAGCTCACCGGGGACTACACCCGGGGAGCTGTTTTTT,TRBV18,NA,14,TRBJ2-2,TRBD2
CASSLAGDGRTQYF,TGTGCCAGCAGCTTGGCAGGGGATGGGAGGACCCAGTACTTC,TRBV5-6,once,14,TRBJ2-5,NA
CASRPETGYNEQFF,TGTGCCAGCAGGCCTGAGACAGGATACAATGAGCAGTTCTTC,TRBV5-4,NA,14,TRBJ2-1,NA
CASSQAGFDTQYF,TGCGCCAGCAGCCAAGCCGGGTTTGATACGCAGTATTTT,TRBV4-3,NA,13,TRBJ2-3,NA
CASSLLTSGGATDTQYF,TGTGCCAGTAGTCTGTTGACTAGCGGGGGGGCTACAGATACGCAGTATTTT,TRBV19,NA,17,TRBJ2-3,TRBD2
CASSAIRGNGNTIYF,TGTGCCAGCAGCGCTATCAGGGGTAATGGAAACACCATATATTTT,TRBV9,NA,15,TRBJ1-3,NA
CASSIMGSGGKKYEQYF,TGTGCCAGTAGTATAATGGGTAGCGGGGGAAAAAAATACGAGCAGTACTTC,TRBV19,once,17,TRBJ2-7,TRBD2
CASSVGTSGKTDTQYF,TGTGCCAGCAGCGTAGGGACTAGCGGGAAAACAGATACGCAGTATTTT,TRBV9,NA,16,TRBJ2-3,TRBD2
CASSLMGQGTTNEKLFF,TGCGCCAGCAGCTTGATGGGACAGGGGACAACTAATGAAAAACTGTTTTTT,TRBV5-1,NA,17,TRBJ1-4,TRBD1
CASRTGEGGEKLFF,TGTGCCAGCAGGACGGGGGAGGGGGGTGAAAAACTGTTTTTT,TRBV6-7,NA,14,TRBJ1-4,NA
CASSQGDREDGYTF,TGCGCCAGCAGCCAAGGGGACAGGGAGGATGGCTACACCTTC,TRBV4-3,NA,14,TRBJ1-2,TRBD1